This TCR beta chain was captured by sequencing in a study of blood T cell repertoires in COVID-19. Study information: Acute and convalescent COVID-19 samples came from the United States, Italy and Spain.

Germline CDR1 is LGHDT and CDR2 is YNNKEL (reference sequence). V lost 1 base, J lost 7 bases, and 7 bases stayed unmatched. This CDR3 is built from 16 residues. The data were produced by immunoSEQ multiplex PCR, yet TCRdb's version contains in-frame clones alone and is incomplete. The sample holds around 280,000 clones, roughly 90% seen once. The sample comprised PBMCs or T cells enriched from blood (not recorded which). The chain uses TRBV3-1 (or the pseudogene TRBV3-2) and TRBJ1-2; 12 nucleotides agree with TRBD1. This TCR was sampled from a woman aged 18-29 years with acute COVID-19. CDR3 region: CASSQAAGTGGGGYTF. The CDR3 DNA is TGTGCCAGCAGCCAAGCCGCCGGGACAGGGGGCGGTGGCTACACCTTC.